This paragraph reports one T cell receptor beta chain. Its antigen remains unidentified. The junction does not match germline at one end; this may be a read error. The sample originates from a study of cytomegalovirus exposure and HLA in healthy donors. General study results and limits: Exclusion as indistinguishable affected some V segments, including TRBV6-2 and TRBV6-3. Relative to equally common others, HLA-associated TCR beta chains showed greater clonal expansion in a later analysis. Roughly uniform sequencing depth across donors was assumed, possibly incorrectly.

Germline CDR1 and CDR2: SEHNR and FQNEAQ (reference sequence). The CDR3 runs to 12 residues. 60 Vbeta and 13 Jbeta primers were used in PCR. Produced via immunoSEQ multiplex PCR; TCRdb's table is partial and in-frame only. This table holds some 130,000 clones, about three quarters found once. The gene calls are TRBV7-9 and TRBJ2-5; weak D call: TRBD2 (5 bases). Sample: PBMCs. This sequence originates from a human donor in good health. CDR3 sequence: CSSSTTGETQYF. CDR3 bases: TGTTCCAGCAGCACGACGGGGGAGACCCAGTACTTC.